Listed below are T cell receptor beta chains from one sample, sequenced in a study of STAT3 mutations in large granular lymphocyte leukemia. Data came from immunoSEQ multiplex PCR; TCRdb stores just in-frame clones and leaves some out. The sample has some 27,000 clones; more than 60% are singletons. Sequencing was carried out using peripheral blood mononuclear cells. The receptors derive from a woman in her forties or fifties with T-cell large granular lymphocyte leukemia. Some clones in this sample may be carry-over from other donors' samples. Each CDR3 is given with its conserved first and last residue.

v_gene	j_gene	len	CDR3aa
TRBV9	TRBJ2-7	14	CASSPGHRTYEQYF
TRBV30	TRBJ1-2	13	CAWGTGQSYGYTF
TRBV6-5	TRBJ1-5	14	CASSRAGENQPQHF
TRBV27	TRBJ2-6	12	CASTSGANVLTF
TRBV19	TRBJ2-3	15	CASSPAGANTDTQYF
TRBV18	TRBJ2-5	14	CASSPPGLQETQYF
TRBV6-5	TRBJ2-5	15	CASSSPGQFQETQYF
TRBV14	TRBJ1-3	13	CASSPHSGNTIYF
TRBV13	TRBJ2-6	16	CASSRGRLSGANVLTF
TRBV4-1	TRBJ1-2	14	CASSPAGGPYGYTF
TRBV4-1	TRBJ1-4	13	CASSRGAVEKLFF
TRBV18	TRBJ2-1	14	CASVGGSSYNEQFF
TRBV7-3	TRBJ1-5	13	CASSLGPNQPQHF
TRBV2	TRBJ2-3	14	CASSYGISTDTQYF
TRBV28	TRBJ1-1	15	CASSRPMGMNTEAFF
TRBV4-3	TRBJ1-2	15	CASSQDRGAPYGYTF
TRBV10-3	TRBJ2-1	14	CAISSGQGAGEQFF
TRBV7-9	TRBJ2-7	16	CASSIGWAGGTYEQYF
TRBV28	TRBJ1-2	11	CASSYRDGYTF
TRBV5-6	TRBJ1-2	16	CASSLWRGRNSGGYTF
TRBV14	TRBJ2-3	13	CASSQGGTGGGYF
TRBV6-5	TRBJ1-3	15	CASRQTGNSGNTIYF
TRBV14	TRBJ2-3	15	CASSPGRGFTDTQYF
TRBV5-1	TRBJ1-2	13	CASSLSGNYGYTF
TRBV7-9	TRBJ2-3	16	CASSLGLAGLTDTQYF
TRBV9	TRBJ1-2	12	CASSVDLNGYTF
TRBV30	TRBJ2-1	14	CAWSTDVGADEQFF
TRBV29-1	TRBJ1-4	13	CSVGAGPTEKLFF
TRBV7-9	TRBJ1-2	16	CASSKSSSDSIRGYTF
TRBV10-3	TRBJ1-2	13	CAIRQGERYGYTF
TRBV5-4	TRBJ2-7	15	CASSLPQSGTYEQYF
TRBV5-1	TRBJ2-5	16	CASSLDGSGRRETQYF
TRBV5-1	TRBJ1-2	15	CASSTGTGEEAGYTF
TRBV19	TRBJ2-5	15	CASSDRTGPQETQYF
TRBV19	TRBJ2-7	15	CASSITGGASYEQYF
TRBV30	TRBJ2-7	13	CAWSPGFSYEQYF
TRBV6-5	TRBJ2-3	14	CASSYGGSTDTQYF
TRBV18	TRBJ2-2	15	CASSPPGLPTGELFF
TRBV11-2	TRBJ1-2	17	CASSLDPRGAREDGYTF
TRBV2	TRBJ2-3	16	CASSAFGKSSTDTQYF
TRBV2	TRBJ2-1	12	CASSSRDVEQFF
TRBV15	TRBJ2-7	12	CATSRAGGEQYF
TRBV9	TRBJ2-7	14	CASSAGTGLYEQYF
TRBV25-1	TRBJ1-2	12	CASLGRDYGYTF
TRBV5-3	TRBJ2-1	15	CARSLSLVRIDEQFF
TRBV29-1	TRBJ1-1	11	CSVELDTEAFF
TRBV28	TRBJ1-2	11	CASRANYGYTF
TRBV9	TRBJ2-1	16	CASSVGVGEGQNEQFF
TRBV5-4	TRBJ2-3	15	CASSPELAGEYTQYF
TRBV5-4	TRBJ2-7	13	CASSLYGGREQYF